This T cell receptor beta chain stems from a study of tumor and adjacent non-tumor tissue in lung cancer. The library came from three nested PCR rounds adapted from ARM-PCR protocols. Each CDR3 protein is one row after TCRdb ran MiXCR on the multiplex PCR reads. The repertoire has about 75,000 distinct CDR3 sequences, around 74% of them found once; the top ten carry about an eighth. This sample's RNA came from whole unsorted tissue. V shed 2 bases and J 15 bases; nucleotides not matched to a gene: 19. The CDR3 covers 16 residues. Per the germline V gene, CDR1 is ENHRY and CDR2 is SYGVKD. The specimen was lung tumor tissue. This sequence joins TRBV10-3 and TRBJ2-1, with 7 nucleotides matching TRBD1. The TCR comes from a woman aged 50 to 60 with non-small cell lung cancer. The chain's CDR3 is CAISETLGTERNELFF. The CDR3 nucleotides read TGTGCCATCAGTGAGACCTTGGGGACAGAGAGAAATGAGTTGTTCTTC.